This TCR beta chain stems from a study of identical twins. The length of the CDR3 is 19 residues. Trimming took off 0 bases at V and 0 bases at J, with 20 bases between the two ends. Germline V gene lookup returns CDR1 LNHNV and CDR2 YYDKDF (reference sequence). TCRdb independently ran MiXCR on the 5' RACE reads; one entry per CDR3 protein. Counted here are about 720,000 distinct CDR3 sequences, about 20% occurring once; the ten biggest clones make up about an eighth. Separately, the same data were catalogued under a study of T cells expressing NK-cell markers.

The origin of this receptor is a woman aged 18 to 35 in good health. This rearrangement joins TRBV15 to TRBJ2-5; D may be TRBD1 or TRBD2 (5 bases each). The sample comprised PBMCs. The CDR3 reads CATSRDFGSPGPDQETQYF. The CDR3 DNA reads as TGTGCCACCAGCAGAGATTTTGGTTCCCCGGGACCAGACCAAGAGACCCAGTACTTC.